This T cell receptor (beta chain) was profiled in a study of blood T cell repertoires in COVID-19. With 0 bases removed from V and 8 bases from J, the gap between germline ends came to 13 bases. CDR1 is MGHRA and CDR2 is YSYEKL in the germline V gene. CDR3 length: 15 residues. Using immunoSEQ multiplex PCR, the repertoire was profiled, and TCRdb retains in-frame clones only, with some absent. The sample contains about 210,000 clones, around 81% of which appear only once. Sequences were obtained from PBMCs or T cells enriched from blood (not recorded which). The chain is built from TRBV4-1 and TRBJ1-4; no definite D call. The sequence derives from a man under 40 with acute COVID-19. CDR3 region: CASSQEVTGNEKLFF. CDR3 coding DNA: TGCGCCAGCAGCCAAGAAGTAACGGGGAACGAAAAACTGTTTTTT.